These 25 T cell receptor beta chains originate from one sample sequenced in a study of T cells after somatic rescue of genetic block. The data were produced by immunoSEQ multiplex PCR, yet TCRdb's version contains in-frame clones alone and is incomplete. The table shows 67,000 or so clones, with around 90% occurring only once. The sequencing sample was made of peripheral blood mononuclear cells (PBMCs). The origin of the receptors is a man aged 25 to 45.

The J gene is TRBJ1-5, the V gene TRBV19; possible D gene TRBD1, 5 bases. Germline V gene data show CDR1 as LNHDA and CDR2 as SQIVND (reference sequence). Trimming removed 3 bases from V and 7 bases from J, with 10 bases in between. This CDR3 is 13 amino acids long. The CDR3 protein is CASSMWGRQPQHF. The DNA for the CDR3 is TGTGCCAGTAGTATGTGGGGACGGCAGCCCCAGCATTTT.

The chain carries TRBV2 and TRBJ1-4, with 7 bases matching TRBD1. V gave up 4 bases and J gave up 0 bases; unmatched junction bases: 5. Looked up from germline, CDR1 is SNHLY and CDR2 is FYNNEI. There are 16 residues in the CDR3. The CDR3 spells CASSAGQPATNEKLFF. The CDR3 DNA sequence: TGTGCCAGCAGTGCGGGACAGCCTGCAACTAATGAAAAACTGTTTTTT.

V is TRBV5-5 and J is TRBJ1-2, with 7 bases identical to TRBD1. Germline V gene data show CDR1 as SGHKS and CDR2 as YYEKEE (reference sequence). V shed 2 bases, J shed 4 bases, and the junction held 5 bases outside the gene matches. The CDR3 is 14 residues long. The CDR3 protein is CASSFQGVAYGYTF. CDR3 in DNA: TGTGCCAGCAGCTTTCAGGGGGTGGCCTATGGCTACACCTTC.

The chain uses TRBV6-1 and TRBJ1-5, with a weak D call TRBD1 (5 bases). Germline lookup yields CDR1 MNHNS and CDR2 SASEGT. Trimming pared 1 base from V and 2 bases from J, leaving 12 bases between. The CDR3 has 16 amino acids. The CDR3: CASSEGQGEGNQPQHF. The CDR3 region has the DNA TGTGCCAGCAGTGAAGGGCAGGGAGAGGGCAATCAGCCCCAGCATTTT.

This rearrangement joins TRBV18 to TRBJ2-3, with D tentatively TRBD1 or TRBD2 (6 bases each). Germline values: CDR1 KGHSH, CDR2 LQKENI. V was pared by 5 bases and J by 1 base, with 16 bases between. This CDR3 has 16 residues. The CDR3 DNA sequence: TGTGCCAGCTCAAAACTAGGAGGGGGAGGCACAGATACGCAGTATTTT. It codes for CASSKLGGGGTDTQYF.

The V call is TRBV6-6, the J call TRBJ1-5; D is perhaps TRBD1 (6 bases). Germline assignment: CDR1 MNHNY and CDR2 SVGAGI (reference sequence). This CDR3 is built from 15 residues. Trimming took 6 bases from V and 3 from J, leaving 15 bases between them. The CDR3 DNA follows: TGTGCCAGCAGAATCCCGGGACAACTCAATCAGCCCCAGCATTTT. Protein product: CASRIPGQLNQPQHF.

The V gene is TRBV27, the J gene TRBJ2-4; the D gene is possibly TRBD2 (5 bases). Trimming took off 0 bases at V and 0 bases at J, with 6 bases between the two ends. Per the germline V gene, CDR1 is MNHEY and CDR2 is SMNVEV (reference sequence). CDR3 length equals 15 residues. Here the CDR3 DNA reads TGTGCCAGCAGTTTATCCGGGGTAGCCAAAAACATTCAGTACTTC. The encoded protein is CASSLSGVAKNIQYF.

The V call is TRBV6-1, the J call TRBJ1-2, with 8 bases matching TRBD1. Trimming at V came to 6 bases and at J to 8 bases, leaving 5 bases not matched to a gene. The CDR3 consists of 12 residues. CDR1 and CDR2 from the germline V gene are MNHNS and SASEGT. The DNA for the CDR3 is TGTGCCAGCAGGGAGACAGGGGAAGGCTACACCTTC. Translation gives CASRETGEGYTF.

This chain uses TRBV18 with TRBJ2-5; no firm D call. V was cut by 2 bases and J by 5 bases, with 12 bases left in between. The CDR3 has 14 residues. The V gene's germline CDR1 is KGHSH and CDR2 LQKENI. CDR3 loop: CASSPVAGVETQYF. The CDR3 DNA reads as TGTGCCAGCTCACCAGTTGCTGGAGTGGAGACCCAGTACTTC. Variable domain in full (rest from reference TRBV18 and TRBJ2-5): NAGVMQNPRHLVRRRGQEARLRCSPMKGHSHVYWYRQLPEEGLKFMVYLQKENIIDESGMPKERFSAEFPKEGPSILRIQQVVRGDSAAYFCASSPVAGVETQYFGPGTRLLVL.

The rearrangement joins TRBV15 to TRBJ2-1; D might be TRBD1 or TRBD2, each matching 6 bases. The CDR3 runs to 14 residues. Trimming stripped 9 bases from V and 0 bases from J, with 12 bases between. Germline loops: CDR1 LNHNV, CDR2 YYDKDF (reference sequence). For the CDR3, the DNA is TGTGCCACGCTGGGGGGCGGCTCCTACAATGAGCAGTTCTTC. This codes for CATLGGGSYNEQFF.

The V and J genes are TRBV4-1 and TRBJ2-5; D may match TRBD1 or TRBD2 (6 bases each). V was pared by 4 bases and J by 6 bases, with 21 bases between. Germline CDR1 is MGHRA and CDR2 is YSYEKL. The CDR3 runs to 16 residues. The CDR3 region is CASSPIRGQGLKTQYF. The CDR3 DNA reads TGCGCCAGCAGCCCCATTCGGGGGCAGGGGCTGAAGACCCAGTACTTC.

The chain links TRBV5-6 to TRBJ2-5; 11 bases agree with TRBD2. Germline lookup yields CDR1 SGHDT and CDR2 YYEEEE. This CDR3 contains 17 residues. After removal of 0 bases from V and 4 bases from J, the junction contained 8 bases not matched to a gene. The CDR3 DNA reads as TGTGCCAGCAGCTTGGGTTTCCTAGCGGGGGGAGGAGAGACCCAGTACTTC. Its translation: CASSLGFLAGGGETQYF. Variable domain in full (rest from reference TRBV5-6 and TRBJ2-5): DAGVTQSPTHLIKTRGQQVTLRCSPKSGHDTVSWYQQALGQGPQFIFQYYEEEERQRGNFPDRFSGHQFPNYSSELNVNALLLGDSALYLCASSLGFLAGGGETQYFGPGTRLLVL.

The J gene is TRBJ2-3, the V gene TRBV5-6; no reliable D call. Trimming pared 0 bases from V and 0 bases from J, leaving 8 bases between. Germline V gives CDR1 SGHDT, CDR2 YYEEEE. CDR3 length: 15 residues. The CDR3 here is CASSLGLVSTDTQYF. In DNA, the CDR3 is TGTGCCAGCAGCTTGGGACTGGTGAGCACAGATACGCAGTATTTT. The variable domain in full, completed from reference TRBV5-6 and TRBJ2-3, reads DAGVTQSPTHLIKTRGQQVTLRCSPKSGHDTVSWYQQALGQGPQFIFQYYEEEERQRGNFPDRFSGHQFPNYSSELNVNALLLGDSALYLCASSLGLVSTDTQYFGPGTRLTVL.

This chain uses TRBV11-2 with TRBJ2-7; D remains unclear. Germline CDR1 and CDR2: SGHAT and FQNNGV. The CDR3 totals 13 residues. Trimming took 4 bases from V and 1 from J, leaving 8 bases between them. CDR3 sequence reads: CASSSTYSYEQYF. The CDR3 DNA reads as TGTGCCAGCAGCTCAACATATTCCTACGAGCAGTACTTC.

The chain employs TRBV7-2 and TRBJ2-1, with 14 bases aligning to TRBD2. This CDR3 is built from 16 residues. Germline CDR1 reads SGHTA; CDR2 reads FQGNSA. With 2 bases clipped from V and 4 bases from J, the junction kept 1 base outside the gene matches. The CDR3 sequence: CASSLRLAGGYNEQFF. CDR3 coding DNA: TGTGCCAGCAGCTTAAGACTAGCGGGAGGGTACAATGAGCAGTTCTTC.

This chain links TRBV9 with TRBJ2-1, with TRBD2 as a possible D gene (6 bases). V lost 0 bases and J lost 4, with 14 bases in between. Germline values: CDR1 SGDLS, CDR2 YYNGEE. CDR3 length: 16 amino acids. The CDR3 sequence: CASSVVLAPKYNEQFF. CDR3 DNA sequence: TGTGCCAGCAGCGTAGTCCTAGCGCCCAAATACAATGAGCAGTTCTTC.

CDR3 residues: CTSSHAGRDETQYF. The CDR3 coding sequence is TGCACCAGCAGCCATGCCGGCAGGGACGAGACCCAGTACTTC. The chain joins TRBV1 to TRBJ2-5. TRBV1 corresponds to a pseudogene. This CDR3 comprises 14 residues.

J is TRBJ1-2 and V is TRBV18; D is unresolved. This CDR3 comprises 14 residues. V lost 2 bases and J lost 8, with 15 bases in between. Germline V lookup: CDR1 KGHSH, CDR2 LQKENI. CDR3 region: CASSPVGRSPGYTF. The CDR3, as DNA: TGTGCCAGCTCACCAGTGGGCAGGAGTCCAGGCTACACCTTC.

This clone was counted once. The chain employs TRBV5-1 and TRBJ2-7; weak D call: TRBD1 (5 bases). Germline V lookup: CDR1 SGHRS, CDR2 YFSETQ. The CDR3 is made up of 13 amino acids. The ends were cut back, 6 bases at V and 3 bases at J, with 13 bases in the middle. CDR3 DNA: TGCGCCAGCACTGGGGCCGGCGACTACGAGCAGTACTTC. Amino acid sequence: CASTGAGDYEQYF.

The genes are TRBV2 and TRBJ2-7; the match to TRBD2 covers 15 bases. V gave up 6 bases and J gave up 4 bases; unmatched junction bases: 1. Germline V gene data show CDR1 as SNHLY and CDR2 as FYNNEI. The CDR3 has 14 residues. CDR3 DNA sequence: TGTGCCAGCAGCGGGACTAGCGGGGGGTACGAGCAGTACTTC. It codes for CASSGTSGGYEQYF.

The chain joins TRBV15 to TRBJ1-3; no reliable D call. Germline V gives CDR1 LNHNV, CDR2 YYDKDF (reference sequence). The CDR3 sequence is 17 residues long. The V end was cut by 3 bases, the J end by 1 base, with 16 bases between. CDR3 loop: CATSRTYIVESGNTIYF. The CDR3, as DNA: TGTGCCACCAGCAGGACCTACATAGTGGAATCTGGAAACACCATATATTTT.

CDR3 in DNA: TGTGCCAGCAGCTCCATAAGCGGGAGCTGGGAGACCCAGTACTTC. Its protein is CASSSISGSWETQYF. The gene calls are TRBV7-2 and TRBJ2-5; 8 nucleotides line up with TRBD2. Trimming cost V 4 bases and J 5 bases; bases outside gene matches: 9. CDR1 is SGHTA, CDR2 FQGNSA, per germline. The CDR3 is 15 residues long.

V is TRBV19 and J is TRBJ1-5; no clear D gene. Germline V gives CDR1 LNHDA, CDR2 SQIVND (reference sequence). CDR3 length equals 19 residues. Trimming cost V 3 bases and J 2 bases, with 23 bases left between them. The CDR3, as DNA: TGTGCCAGTAGTATCGAGACCTTGCTTCTGCCGTTGGGCAATCAGCCCCAGCATTTT. Translating it yields CASSIETLLLPLGNQPQHF.

This sequence joins TRBV7-9 and TRBJ2-7, with D perhaps TRBD1 (5 bases). Per the germline V gene, CDR1 is SEHNR and CDR2 is FQNEAQ (reference sequence). There are 11 residues in the CDR3. The V and J ends lost 3 bases and 6 bases respectively, with 6 bases between them. CDR3 protein: CASSFQGEQYF. The CDR3 DNA reads as TGTGCCAGCAGCTTCCAGGGCGAGCAGTACTTC.

This chain links TRBV7-2 with TRBJ2-7; 7 bases fit TRBD2. V was pared by 1 base and J by 2 bases, with 11 bases of the junction left unmatched. Germline-derived CDR1 and CDR2 are SGHTA and FQGNSA. CDR3 length: 17 residues. DNA of the CDR3: TGTGCCAGCAGCTTAGAGGCGTCGGGACTACTAGCCTACGAGCAGTACTTC. It translates to CASSLEASGLLAYEQYF. Filled out from reference TRBV7-2 and TRBJ2-7, the complete variable domain reads GAGVSQSPSNKVTEKGKDVELRCDPISGHTALYWYRQSLGQGLEFLIYFQGNSAPDKSGLPSDRFSAERTGGSVSTLTIQRTQQEDSAVYLCASSLEASGLLAYEQYFGPGTRLTVT.